The sequence of this T cell receptor (beta chain) was determined in a study of blood T cell repertoires in COVID-19. Across the whole study: Spain, Italy and the United States supplied samples that represented acute and convalescent COVID-19.

The CDR3 length is 18 residues. After removal of 1 base from V and 4 bases from J, the junction contained 6 bases not matched to a gene. The germline CDR1 and CDR2 sequences are LNHNV and YYDKDF (reference sequence). Authors' data handling: Using reference gene primer amplification, nucleated cell counts were estimated. The repertoire was sequenced with immunoSEQ multiplex PCR; TCRdb's copy has only in-frame clones and lacks some. Clone size and V and J calls were adopted from that table, with D and trimming inferred from the DNA. Seen here are about 72,000 clones, more than 75% observed once, and the top ten hold under 20%.

The source material was peripheral blood. The chain is built from TRBV15 and TRBJ2-3, with TRBD2 matching 15 bases. The sequence derives from a human donor in a cohort sampled during active COVID-19. CDR3 protein: CATSRVRTSGGAADTQYF. CDR3 sequence (DNA): TGTGCCACCAGCAGAGTACGGACTAGCGGGGGGGCTGCAGATACGCAGTATTTT.